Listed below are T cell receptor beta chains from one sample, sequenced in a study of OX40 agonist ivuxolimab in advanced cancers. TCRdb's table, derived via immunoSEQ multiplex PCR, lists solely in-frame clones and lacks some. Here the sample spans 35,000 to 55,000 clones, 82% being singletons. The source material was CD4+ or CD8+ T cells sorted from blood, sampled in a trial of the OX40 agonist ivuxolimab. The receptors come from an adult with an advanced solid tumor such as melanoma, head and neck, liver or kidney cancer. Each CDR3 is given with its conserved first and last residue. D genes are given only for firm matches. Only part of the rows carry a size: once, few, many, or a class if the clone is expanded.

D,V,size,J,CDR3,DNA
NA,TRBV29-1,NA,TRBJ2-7,CSVELTSSYEQYF,TGCAGCGTTGAGCTGACTAGCTCCTACGAGCAGTACTTC
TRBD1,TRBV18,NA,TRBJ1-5,CASSPPNRGGRSNQPQHF,TGTGCCAGCTCACCACCCAACAGGGGAGGGAGAAGCAATCAGCCCCAGCATTTT
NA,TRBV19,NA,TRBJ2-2,CASSLMGVGELFF,TGTGCCAGTAGCCTTATGGGAGTAGGGGAGCTGTTTTTT
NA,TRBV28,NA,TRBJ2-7,CASSPESGHSYEQYF,TGTGCCAGCAGCCCCGAAAGCGGACACTCCTACGAGCAGTACTTC
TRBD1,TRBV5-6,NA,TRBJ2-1,CASSQQGALNEQFF,TGTGCCAGCAGCCAACAGGGGGCTCTGAATGAGCAGTTCTTC
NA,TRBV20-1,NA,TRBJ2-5,CSARNLETQYF,TGCAGTGCTAGGAACCTCGAGACCCAGTACTTC
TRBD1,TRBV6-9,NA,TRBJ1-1,CASRRTGERAFF,TGTGCCAGCAGACGGACAGGGGAACGAGCTTTCTTT
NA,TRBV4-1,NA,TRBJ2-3,CAEGGGCGDTQYF,TGTGCAGAAGGAGGGGGCTGCGGGGATACGCAGTATTTT
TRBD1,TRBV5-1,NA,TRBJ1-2,CASSLGDRKNGYTF,TGCGCCAGCAGCTTGGGGGACAGGAAGAATGGCTACACCTTC
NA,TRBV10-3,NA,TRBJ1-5,CAIRGDSNQPQHF,TGTGCCATCAGGGGTGATAGCAATCAGCCCCAGCATTTT
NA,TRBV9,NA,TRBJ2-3,CASSSGASDSTDTQYF,TGTGCCAGCAGCTCGGGGGCTAGCGATTCCACAGATACGCAGTATTTT
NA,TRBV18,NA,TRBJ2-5,CASSPVDRQETQYF,TGTGCCAGCTCACCCGTTGACAGGCAAGAGACCCAGTACTTC
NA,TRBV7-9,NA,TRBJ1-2,CASSSKDQYGGYTF,TGTGCCAGCAGCTCAAAGGATCAGTATGGTGGCTACACCTTC
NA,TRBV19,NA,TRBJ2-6,CASTLASSGANVLTF,TGTGCCAGTACCCTAGCTAGCTCTGGGGCCAACGTCCTGACTTTC
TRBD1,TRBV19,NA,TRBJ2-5,CASRRQGWETQYF,TGTGCCAGTAGACGACAGGGCTGGGAGACCCAGTACTTC
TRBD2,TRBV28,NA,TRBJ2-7,CASLRGDSYEQYF,TGTGCCAGCTTACGGGGGGACTCCTACGAGCAGTACTTC
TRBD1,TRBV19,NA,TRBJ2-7,CASSRSGQGRYEQYF,TGTGCCAGTAGTAGGTCGGGACAGGGGCGCTACGAGCAGTACTTC
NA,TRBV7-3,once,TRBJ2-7,CASSSLAGQGYEQYF,TGTGCCAGCAGCTCCCTAGCGGGACAGGGGTACGAGCAGTACTTC